Listed here is a single TCR beta chain. Its specificity is not known. Once RNA had been extracted, it was reverse transcribed into cDNA to act as the sequencing template. TCRdb's table, derived via immunoSEQ multiplex PCR, lists solely in-frame clones and lacks some. The table lists about 160,000 clones, under 70% of them singletons. The CDR3 sequence is 14 residues long. Trimming cost V 1 base and J 9 bases, with 15 bases left between them. Germline CDR1 MGHRA, CDR2 YSYEKL. The sample's treatment: oral pan-JAK inhibitor, 5-10 mg twice daily. The data are from a study of CD8+ T cells in alopecia areata. Study details: It was oral tofacitinib, at 5 to 10 mg twice daily, that treated patients received.

Broader study findings: Lesional scalp displayed greater clonality than normal scalp, most notably in alopecia totalis/universalis.

The TCR sequence derives from a human donor with alopecia areata. The sequences come from CD4+ T cells sorted from blood, collected at week 4, from a patient treated with tofacitinib. This chain links TRBV4-1 with TRBJ1-1; tentatively, D is TRBD1 (5 bases). The DNA of the CDR3 is TGCGCCAGCAGCCAAGGGAGGGGAGAGGGGCAAGCTTTCTTT. Protein: CASSQGRGEGQAFF.